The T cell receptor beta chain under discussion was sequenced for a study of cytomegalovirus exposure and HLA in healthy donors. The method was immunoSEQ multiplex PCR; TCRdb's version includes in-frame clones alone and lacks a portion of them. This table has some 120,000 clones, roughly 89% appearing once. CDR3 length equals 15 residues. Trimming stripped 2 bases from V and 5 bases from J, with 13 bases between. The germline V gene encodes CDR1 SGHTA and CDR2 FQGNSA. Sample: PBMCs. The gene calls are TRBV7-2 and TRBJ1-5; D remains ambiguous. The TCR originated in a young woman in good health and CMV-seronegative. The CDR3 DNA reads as TGTGCCAGCAGCTTAAACTCCTTAGCGGATCAGCCCCAGCATTTT. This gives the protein CASSLNSLADQPQHF.